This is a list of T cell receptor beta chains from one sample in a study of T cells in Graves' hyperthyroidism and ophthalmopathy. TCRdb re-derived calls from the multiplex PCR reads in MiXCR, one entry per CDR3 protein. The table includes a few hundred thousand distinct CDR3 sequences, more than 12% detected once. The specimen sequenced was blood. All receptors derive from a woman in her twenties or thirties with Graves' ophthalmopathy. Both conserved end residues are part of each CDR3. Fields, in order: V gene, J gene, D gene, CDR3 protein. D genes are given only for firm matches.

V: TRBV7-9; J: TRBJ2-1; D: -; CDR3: CASSPPQGVGNEQFF
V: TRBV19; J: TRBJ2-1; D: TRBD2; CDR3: CASSKGLAGIEQFF
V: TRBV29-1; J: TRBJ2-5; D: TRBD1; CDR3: CSVRRGGGETQYF
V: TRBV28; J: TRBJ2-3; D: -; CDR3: CASSRGPGTDTHYF
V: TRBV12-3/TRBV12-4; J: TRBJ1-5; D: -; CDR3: CASSLAASYSNQPQHF
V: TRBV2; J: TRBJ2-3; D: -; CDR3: CASSEYTAKTDTQYF
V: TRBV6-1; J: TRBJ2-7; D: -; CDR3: CASSEPPADSSATEQYF
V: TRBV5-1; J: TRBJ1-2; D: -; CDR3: CASSLDPQGFSRGYTF
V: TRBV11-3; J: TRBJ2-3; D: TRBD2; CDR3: CASSLGLAGVAGDTQYF
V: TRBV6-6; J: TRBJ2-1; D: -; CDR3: CASSYSRTAYNEQFF
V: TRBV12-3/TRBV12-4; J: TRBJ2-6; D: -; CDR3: CASHPVGGSGANVLTF
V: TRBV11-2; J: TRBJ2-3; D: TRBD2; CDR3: CASSPTGLAGGLGYF
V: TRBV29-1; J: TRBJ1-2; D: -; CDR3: CSVEVDGYTF
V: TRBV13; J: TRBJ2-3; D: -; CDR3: CASSFRRSYPDTQYF
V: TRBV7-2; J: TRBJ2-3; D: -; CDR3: CASSLESWGTDTQYF
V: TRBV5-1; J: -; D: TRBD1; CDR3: CASTRTGGYEQFF
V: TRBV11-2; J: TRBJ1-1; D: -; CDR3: CASSLSRGHTEAFF
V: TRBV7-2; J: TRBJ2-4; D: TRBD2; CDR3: CASSPAPQRGYIQYF
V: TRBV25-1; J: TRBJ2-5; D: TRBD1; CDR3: CASSAGQGIETQYF
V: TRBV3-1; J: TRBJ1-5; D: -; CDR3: CASSQDLSQPQHF
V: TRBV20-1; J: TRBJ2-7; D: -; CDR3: CSARDLRTANYEQYF
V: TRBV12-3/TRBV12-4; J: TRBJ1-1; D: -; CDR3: CATSTGALRNTEAFF
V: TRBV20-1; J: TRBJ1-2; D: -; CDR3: CSARDLVNYGYTF
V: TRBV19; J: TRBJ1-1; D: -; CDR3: CASSIGNPGHPNTEAFF
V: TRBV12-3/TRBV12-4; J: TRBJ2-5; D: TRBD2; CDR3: CASSFDGLAGGRRETQYF
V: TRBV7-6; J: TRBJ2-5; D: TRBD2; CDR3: CASSLGSGGYQETQYF
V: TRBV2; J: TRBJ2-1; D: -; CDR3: CASRGSGRDEQFF
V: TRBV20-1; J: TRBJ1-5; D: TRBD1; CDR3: CSLGQGGNQPQHF
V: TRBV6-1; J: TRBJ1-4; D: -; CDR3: CASSSLAGISEKLFF
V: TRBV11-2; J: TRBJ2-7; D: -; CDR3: CASSLPDEQYF
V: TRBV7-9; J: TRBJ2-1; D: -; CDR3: CASSLAGGLDNEQFF
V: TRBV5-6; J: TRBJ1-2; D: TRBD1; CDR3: CASSFRQGALYGYTF
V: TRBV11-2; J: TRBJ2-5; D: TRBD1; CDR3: CASSWTGAQETQYF
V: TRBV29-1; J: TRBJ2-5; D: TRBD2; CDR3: CSVSSRRTSGGKETQYF
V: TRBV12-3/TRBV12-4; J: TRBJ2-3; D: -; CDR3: CASTLRVGDLDTQYF
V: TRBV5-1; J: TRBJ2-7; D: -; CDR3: CASSIGQSISYEQYF
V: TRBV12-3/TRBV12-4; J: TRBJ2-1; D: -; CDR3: CASSFSGFF
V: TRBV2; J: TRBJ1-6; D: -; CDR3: CASKNSRAGSPLHF
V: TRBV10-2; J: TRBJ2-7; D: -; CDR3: CASGAGYEQYF
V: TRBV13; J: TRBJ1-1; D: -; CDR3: CASSPGDYTEAFF
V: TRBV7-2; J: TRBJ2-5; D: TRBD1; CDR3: CASSSPLPGTGGQETQYF
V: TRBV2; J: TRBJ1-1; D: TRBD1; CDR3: CASRDRGFDTEAFF
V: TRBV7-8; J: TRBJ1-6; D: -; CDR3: CASSFGVAGSPLHF
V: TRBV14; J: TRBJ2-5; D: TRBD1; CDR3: CASSQATGGWETQYF
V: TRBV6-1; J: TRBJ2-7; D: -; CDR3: CASSEVASSYEQYF
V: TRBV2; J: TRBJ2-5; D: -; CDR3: CASSPPTGGEETQYF
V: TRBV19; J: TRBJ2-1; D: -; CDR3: CASTALVGSGSSYNEQFF
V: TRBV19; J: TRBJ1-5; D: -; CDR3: CASSIRGAGNQPQHF
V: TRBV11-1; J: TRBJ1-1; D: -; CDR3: CASSLGWSEAFF
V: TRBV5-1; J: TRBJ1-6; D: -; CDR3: CASSAGFSGPSGPLHF
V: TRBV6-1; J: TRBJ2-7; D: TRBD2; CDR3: CASSGGTNPYEQYF
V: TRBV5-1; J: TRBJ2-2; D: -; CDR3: CASTTGTQNTGELFF